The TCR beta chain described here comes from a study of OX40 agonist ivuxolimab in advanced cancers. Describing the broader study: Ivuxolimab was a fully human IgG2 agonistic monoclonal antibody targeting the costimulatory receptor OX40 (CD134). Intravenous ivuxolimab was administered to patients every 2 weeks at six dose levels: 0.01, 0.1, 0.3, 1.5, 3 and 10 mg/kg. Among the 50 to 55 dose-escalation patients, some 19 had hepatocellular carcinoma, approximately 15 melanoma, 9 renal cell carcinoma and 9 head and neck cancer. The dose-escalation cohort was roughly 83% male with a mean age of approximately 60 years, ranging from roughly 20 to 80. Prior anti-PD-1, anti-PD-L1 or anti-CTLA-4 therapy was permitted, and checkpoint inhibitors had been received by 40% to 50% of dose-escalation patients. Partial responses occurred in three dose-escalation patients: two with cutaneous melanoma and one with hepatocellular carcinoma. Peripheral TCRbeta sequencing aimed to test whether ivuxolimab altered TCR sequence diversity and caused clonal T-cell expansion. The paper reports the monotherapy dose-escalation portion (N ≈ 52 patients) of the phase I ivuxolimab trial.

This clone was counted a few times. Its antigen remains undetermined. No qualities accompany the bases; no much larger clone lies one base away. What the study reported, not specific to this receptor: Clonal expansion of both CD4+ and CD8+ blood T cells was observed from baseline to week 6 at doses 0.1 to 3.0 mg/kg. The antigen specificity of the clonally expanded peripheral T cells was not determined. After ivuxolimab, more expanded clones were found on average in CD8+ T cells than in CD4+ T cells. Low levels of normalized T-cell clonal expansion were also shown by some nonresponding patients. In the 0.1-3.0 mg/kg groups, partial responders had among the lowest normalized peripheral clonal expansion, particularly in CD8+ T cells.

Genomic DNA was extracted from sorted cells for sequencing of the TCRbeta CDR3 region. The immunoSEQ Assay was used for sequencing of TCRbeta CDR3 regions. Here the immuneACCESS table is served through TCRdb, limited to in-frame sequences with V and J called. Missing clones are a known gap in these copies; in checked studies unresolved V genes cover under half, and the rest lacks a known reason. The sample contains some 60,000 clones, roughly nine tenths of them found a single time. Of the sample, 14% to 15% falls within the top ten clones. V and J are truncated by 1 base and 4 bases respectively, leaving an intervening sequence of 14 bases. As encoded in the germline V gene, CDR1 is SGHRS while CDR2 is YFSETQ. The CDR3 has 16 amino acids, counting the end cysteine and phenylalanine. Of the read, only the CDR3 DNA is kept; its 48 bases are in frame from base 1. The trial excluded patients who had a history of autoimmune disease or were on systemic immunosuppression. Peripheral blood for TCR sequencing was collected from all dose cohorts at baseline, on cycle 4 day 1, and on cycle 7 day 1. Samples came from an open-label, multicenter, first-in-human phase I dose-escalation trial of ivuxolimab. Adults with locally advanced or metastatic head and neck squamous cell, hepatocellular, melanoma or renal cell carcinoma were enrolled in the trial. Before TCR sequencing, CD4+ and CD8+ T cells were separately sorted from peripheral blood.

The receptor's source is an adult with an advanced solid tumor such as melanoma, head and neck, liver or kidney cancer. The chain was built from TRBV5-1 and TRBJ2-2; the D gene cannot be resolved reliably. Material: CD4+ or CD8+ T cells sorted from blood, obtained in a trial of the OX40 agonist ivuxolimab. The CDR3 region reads CASSLSTGSRTGELFF. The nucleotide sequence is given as TGCGCCAGCAGCTTGTCTACCGGGTCCCGCACCGGGGAGCTGTTTTTT.